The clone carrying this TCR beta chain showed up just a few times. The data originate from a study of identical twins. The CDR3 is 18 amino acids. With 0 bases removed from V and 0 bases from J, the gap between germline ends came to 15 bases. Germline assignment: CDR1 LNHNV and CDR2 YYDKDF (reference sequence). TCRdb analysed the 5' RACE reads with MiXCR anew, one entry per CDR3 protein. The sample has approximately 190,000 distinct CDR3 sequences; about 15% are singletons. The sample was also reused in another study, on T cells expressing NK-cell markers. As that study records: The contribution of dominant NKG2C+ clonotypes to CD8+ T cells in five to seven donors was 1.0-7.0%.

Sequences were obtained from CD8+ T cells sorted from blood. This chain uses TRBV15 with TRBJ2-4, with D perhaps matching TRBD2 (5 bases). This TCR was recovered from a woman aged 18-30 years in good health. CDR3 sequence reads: CATSRDRGGPIAKNIQYF. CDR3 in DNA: TGTGCCACCAGCAGAGATCGAGGAGGCCCCATAGCCAAAAACATTCAGTACTTC.